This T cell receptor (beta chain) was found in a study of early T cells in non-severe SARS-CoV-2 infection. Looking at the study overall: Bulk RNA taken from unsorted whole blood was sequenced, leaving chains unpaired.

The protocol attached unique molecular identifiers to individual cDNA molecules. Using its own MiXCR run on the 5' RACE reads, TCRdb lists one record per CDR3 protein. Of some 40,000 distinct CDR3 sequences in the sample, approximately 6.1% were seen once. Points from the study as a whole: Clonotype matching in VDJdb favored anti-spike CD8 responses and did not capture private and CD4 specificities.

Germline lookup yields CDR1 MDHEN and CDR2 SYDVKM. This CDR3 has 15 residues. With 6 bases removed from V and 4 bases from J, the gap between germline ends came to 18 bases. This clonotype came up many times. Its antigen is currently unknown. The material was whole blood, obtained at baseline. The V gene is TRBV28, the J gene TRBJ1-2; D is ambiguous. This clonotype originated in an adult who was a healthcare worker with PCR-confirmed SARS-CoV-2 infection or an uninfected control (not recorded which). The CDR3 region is CASSPLRLLLYGYTF. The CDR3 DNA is TGTGCCAGCAGCCCTTTAAGACTTCTACTCTATGGCTACACCTTC.